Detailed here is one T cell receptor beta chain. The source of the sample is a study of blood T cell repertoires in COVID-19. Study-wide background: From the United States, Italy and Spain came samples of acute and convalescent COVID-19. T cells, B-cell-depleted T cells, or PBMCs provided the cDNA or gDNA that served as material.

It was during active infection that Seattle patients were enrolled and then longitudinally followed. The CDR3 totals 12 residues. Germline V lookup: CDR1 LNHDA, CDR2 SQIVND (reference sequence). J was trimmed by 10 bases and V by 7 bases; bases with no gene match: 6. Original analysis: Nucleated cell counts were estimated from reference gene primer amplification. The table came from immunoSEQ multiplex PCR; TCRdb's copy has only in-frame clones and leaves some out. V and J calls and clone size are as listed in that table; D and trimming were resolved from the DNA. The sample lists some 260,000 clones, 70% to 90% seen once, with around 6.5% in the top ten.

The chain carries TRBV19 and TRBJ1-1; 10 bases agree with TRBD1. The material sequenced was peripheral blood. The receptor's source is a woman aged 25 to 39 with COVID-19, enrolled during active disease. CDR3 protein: CASTDRGRLAFF. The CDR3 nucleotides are TGTGCCAGTACCGACAGGGGGCGTTTAGCTTTCTTT. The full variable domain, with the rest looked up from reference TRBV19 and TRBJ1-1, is DGGITQSPKYLFRKEGQNVTLSCEQNLNHDAMYWYRQDPGQGLRLIYYSQIVNDFQKGDIAEGYSVSREKKESFPLTVTSAQKNPTAFYLCASTDRGRLAFFGQGTRLTVV.